Below are 12 T cell receptor beta chains sequenced from a single sample in a study of blood T cell repertoires in COVID-19. The data were produced by immunoSEQ multiplex PCR, yet TCRdb's version contains in-frame clones alone and is incomplete. Altogether roughly 200,000 clones are present, roughly 82% being singletons, with the ten largest covering about 5%. Sequenced input: PBMCs or T cells enriched from blood (not recorded which). The receptors shown here come from a woman aged 60-75 years with acute COVID-19.

The chain joins TRBV28 to TRBJ1-2, with no clear D. The CDR3 has 12 amino acids. The V gene lost 4 bases and the J gene lost 8 bases, with 11 bases spanning the gap. Per the germline V gene, CDR1 is MDHEN and CDR2 is SYDVKM. The DNA for the CDR3 is TGTGCCAGCAGTTCTCGACTCCTAGGCTACACCTTC. This encodes CASSSRLLGYTF.

CDR3 coding DNA: TGTGCCATCAGTGACGGGCGGGAGGTTGGCACCGGGGAGCTGTTTTTT. Protein sequence: CAISDGREVGTGELFF. The V call is TRBV10-3, the J call TRBJ2-2; TRBD2 matches 8 bases. The CDR3 is 16 residues long. With V trimmed by 3 bases and J by 4 bases, 7 bases remained unmatched. CDR1 and CDR2 (germline): ENHRY, SYGVKD.

The chain couples TRBV3-1 (or the pseudogene TRBV3-2) to TRBJ2-7; 7 nucleotides line up with TRBD2. Germline-derived CDR1 and CDR2 are LGHDT and YNNKEL (reference sequence). V dropped 5 bases and J dropped 4; count of bases not matched to a gene: 11. This CDR3 has 15 amino acids. CDR3 residues: CASSLNGAGTYEQYF. The CDR3 DNA is TGTGCCAGCAGCTTAAATGGAGCGGGGACTTACGAGCAGTACTTC.

The CDR3 DNA reads TGCGCCAGCAGCCAAGCGCGGGACCTTGTGAATGGTGGCTACACCTTC. Translation: CASSQARDLVNGGYTF. This chain links TRBV4-3 with TRBJ1-2; maybe TRBD1 (5 bases). With 1 base removed from V and 7 bases from J, the gap between germline ends came to 19 bases. There are 16 residues in the CDR3. Germline CDR1 reads LGHNA; CDR2 reads YSLEER.

The J gene is TRBJ2-1, the V gene TRBV7-2; 7 bases fit TRBD2. The CDR3 extends over 18 amino acids. The germline V gene encodes CDR1 SGHTA and CDR2 FQGNSA. The J segment lost 2 bases and the V segment lost 2 bases, leaving 12 bases of the junction unmatched. CDR3 amino acids: CASSLIKSIAGAYNEQFF. CDR3 sequence (DNA): TGTGCCAGCAGCTTAATCAAGTCTATAGCGGGCGCCTACAATGAGCAGTTCTTC.

This clone has only one observation. The rearrangement uses TRBV5-1 and TRBJ2-7; D ambiguous. Between the trimmed V and J ends, which lost 2 bases and 3 bases, there was a span of 9 bases. The germline gives CDR1 SGHRS, CDR2 YFSETQ. The CDR3 is 13 amino acids. Here the CDR3 DNA reads TGCGCCAGCAGCTTTACTCCTAGCTACGAGCAGTACTTC. Its protein is CASSFTPSYEQYF.

The V and J genes are TRBV7-2 and TRBJ1-4; the D is unclear. CDR1 SGHTA and CDR2 FQGNSA come from the germline V gene. Deletions cut 1 base from V and 5 bases from J, with 8 bases between. The CDR3 spans 14 residues. The CDR3 sequence: CASSLVTGNEKLFF. CDR3 nucleotides: TGTGCCAGCAGCTTAGTAACGGGAAATGAAAAACTGTTTTTT.

This rearrangement joins TRBV19 to TRBJ2-2; 11 bases are shared with TRBD1. V gave up 6 bases and J gave up 6 bases; unmatched junction bases: 12. Germline loops: CDR1 LNHDA, CDR2 SQIVND (reference sequence). This CDR3 comprises 17 residues. The CDR3 is CASREREGQGVSGELFF. As DNA, the CDR3 is TGTGCCAGTAGAGAGAGGGAGGGACAGGGGGTGTCCGGGGAGCTGTTTTTT.

V is TRBV9 and J is TRBJ2-2, with no clear D. Germline assignment: CDR1 SGDLS and CDR2 YYNGEE. V was trimmed by 7 bases and J by 0 bases, leaving 10 bases between them. There are 14 residues in the CDR3. The CDR3 spells CASQPTTNTGELFF. CDR3 coding DNA: TGTGCCAGCCAACCGACAACGAACACCGGGGAGCTGTTTTTT.

The chain recombines TRBV28 with TRBJ1-5; 7 nucleotides agree with TRBD1. The V segment lost 5 bases and the J segment 10 bases; nucleotides outside the gene matches: 11. Germline V gene sequence: CDR1 MDHEN, CDR2 SYDVKM. The CDR3 has 14 amino acids. CDR3: CASSLGTAGRPQHF. CDR3 nucleotide sequence: TGTGCCAGCAGTCTAGGGACAGCCGGCCGACCCCAGCATTTT.

The chain links TRBV19 to TRBJ2-6; D possibly corresponds to TRBD2 (6 bases). Germline CDR1 is LNHDA and CDR2 is SQIVND (reference sequence). V was clipped by 4 bases and J by 3 bases, with 7 bases between them. The CDR3 runs 14 residues. The CDR3: CASSSGDGANVLTF. Written as DNA, the CDR3 is TGTGCCAGTAGTAGCGGGGATGGGGCCAACGTCCTGACTTTC. The complete variable domain, with remaining parts taken from reference TRBV19 and TRBJ2-6, reads DGGITQSPKYLFRKEGQNVTLSCEQNLNHDAMYWYRQDPGQGLRLIYYSQIVNDFQKGDIAEGYSVSREKKESFPLTVTSAQKNPTAFYLCASSSGDGANVLTFGAGSRLTVL.

The rearrangement uses TRBV5-1 and TRBJ2-7; perhaps TRBD1 as D (5 bases). Germline values: CDR1 SGHRS, CDR2 YFSETQ. The V and J ends lost 4 bases and 0 bases respectively, with 11 bases between them. This CDR3 is built from 14 residues. The CDR3 coding sequence is TGCGCCAGCAGCCCGGAAGACAGCTCCTACGAGCAGTACTTC. This translates into CASSPEDSSYEQYF. Filled out from reference TRBV5-1 and TRBJ2-7, the complete variable domain reads KAGVTQTPRYLIKTRGQQVTLSCSPISGHRSVSWYQQTPGQGLQFLFEYFSETQRNKGNFPGRFSGRQFSNSRSEMNVSTLELGDSALYLCASSPEDSSYEQYFGPGTRLTVT.